Listed below are T cell receptor beta chains from one sample, sequenced in a study of radiation and T cells in renal cell carcinoma. Clones were sequenced by immunoSEQ multiplex PCR, and TCRdb holds only the in-frame ones, with some missing. Altogether 120,000 or so clones are present, 70% to 90% being singletons, with the ten largest covering 1.9%. Sequences were derived from blood, sampled from a patient whose treatment included radiotherapy and nephrectomy. These receptors all come from a woman aged 55-70 years with renal cell carcinoma. CDR3s include the opening cysteine and the closing phenylalanine or tryptophan. A D gene is named only where the DNA matches it firmly. Expanded clones get a size class; other rows say once, few or many, or leave the size out.

CDR3nt,CDR3aa,j_gene,v_gene,d_gene,abundance
TGTGCCAGCAGCTTAAACGTCGCTGGCAGTGGCGGCTACACCTTC,CASSLNVAGSGGYTF,TRBJ1-2,TRBV7-3,.,once
TGTGCCAGCAGCAGATCAGCGGACGTATCAACTAATGAAAAACTGTTTTTT,CASSRSADVSTNEKLFF,TRBJ1-4,TRBV5-4,.,.
TGCGCCAGCAGCTTTGGGGGATTCGGCTATGGCTACACCTTC,CASSFGGFGYGYTF,TRBJ1-2,TRBV5-1,.,.
TGTGCCAGCAGCCCGGCCGGGGGGGCGTACGAGCAGTACTTC,CASSPAGGAYEQYF,TRBJ2-7,TRBV9,TRBD2,.
TGTGCCAGCAGCGTAGGTCGGGACTACGAGCAGTACTTC,CASSVGRDYEQYF,TRBJ2-7,TRBV9,.,.
TGTGCCAGCAGCTTAGTAGAGGGGCACACTGAAGCTTTCTTT,CASSLVEGHTEAFF,TRBJ1-1,TRBV7-2,.,.
TGTGCCAGCAGCCCCGCCGCGACACGTACCTCCTACGAGCAGTACTTC,CASSPAATRTSYEQYF,TRBJ2-7,TRBV5-5,.,.
TGCGCCAGCAGCTTGACGGGGACCGGGAGAGAGACCCAGTACTTC,CASSLTGTGRETQYF,TRBJ2-5,TRBV5-1,.,.
TGTGCCAGCAGCGACAGGTCTCAGCCCCAGCATTTT,CASSDRSQPQHF,TRBJ1-5,TRBV7-9,.,few
TGTGCCAGCAGTTTTGAGGGGATGAACACTGAAGCTTTCTTT,CASSFEGMNTEAFF,TRBJ1-1,TRBV6-5,.,.
TGTGCCAGCTCCGGGTCCAACACCGGGGAGCTGTTTTTT,CASSGSNTGELFF,TRBJ2-2,TRBV27,.,.
TGTGCCAGCAGCTTGGCCGGGACAGTAAATCAGCCCCAGCATTTT,CASSLAGTVNQPQHF,TRBJ1-5,TRBV5-6,TRBD1,few
TGCGCCAGCAGTGTGGGGGGACAGGTGGGTGAAGCTTTCTTT,CASSVGGQVGEAFF,TRBJ1-1,TRBV5-1,TRBD1,.
TGTGCCAGCAGTTTAATAGGGGGCGCACATAATTCACCCCTCCACTTT,CASSLIGGAHNSPLHF,TRBJ1-6,TRBV28,TRBD1,.
TGTGCCAGCAGCCCTAGGACATACGAGCAGTACTTC,CASSPRTYEQYF,TRBJ2-7,TRBV7-2,.,.
TGTGCCACTCGGACAGGGCGGAATTCCGATGAGCAGTTCTTC,CATRTGRNSDEQFF,TRBJ2-1,TRBV27,TRBD1,.
TGTGCCAGCAATCCCACAGCAGCCTACGAGCAGTACTTC,CASNPTAAYEQYF,TRBJ2-7,TRBV6-4,.,.
TGTGCCAGCAGCCCCCAGGGTAGGACAGATACGCAGTATTTT,CASSPQGRTDTQYF,TRBJ2-3,TRBV7-2,.,.
TGTGCCAGCAGCCTCGGGGTAGCGGGACCGAGCACAGATACGCAGTATTTT,CASSLGVAGPSTDTQYF,TRBJ2-3,TRBV5-8,TRBD2,.
TGTGCCAGTAGTATAAACAGGGCCTCTGGAAACACCATATATTTT,CASSINRASGNTIYF,TRBJ1-3,TRBV19,.,.
TGTGCCAGCAGTTTTCCCGTTACAGGGGCCGCTTCCTACGAGCAGTACTTC,CASSFPVTGAASYEQYF,TRBJ2-7,TRBV28,TRBD1,.
TGTGCCAGCAGGAGGGCCGACTTCGTTGAGCAGTTCTTC,CASRRADFVEQFF,TRBJ2-1,TRBV27,.,medium-sized
TGTGCCAGCAGCTACGGGGGGAGCTCCTACGAGCAGTACTTC,CASSYGGSSYEQYF,TRBJ2-7,TRBV7-9,TRBD2,.
TGTGCCAGTAGTCCGATCGGCGCGAATGAGCAGTTCTTC,CASSPIGANEQFF,TRBJ2-1,TRBV19,.,.
TGTGCCAGCAGGTCTCTAGCGGGAGGGCCTTATTCCTACAATGAGCAGTTCTTC,CASRSLAGGPYSYNEQFF,TRBJ2-1,TRBV27,TRBD2,once
TGTGCCAGCAGCTCGGATACGACGGTGTTCACCACTGAAGCTTTCTTT,CASSSDTTVFTTEAFF,TRBJ1-1,TRBV5-4,.,.
TGTGCCAGCTCACCCAGACAGGTTGATACGCAGTATTTT,CASSPRQVDTQYF,TRBJ2-3,TRBV18,.,.
TGTGCCAGCAGCCCGACTAGCGGGGTCTCCTACGAGCAGTACTTC,CASSPTSGVSYEQYF,TRBJ2-7,TRBV4-2,TRBD2,.
TGTGCCAGCAGCACTGGGACAGGGGTAAGGAATTCACCCCTCCACTTT,CASSTGTGVRNSPLHF,TRBJ1-6,TRBV7-9,TRBD1,.
TGTGCCAGCAGTCTCCCGGGACAGGGGGATGAAAAACTGTTTTTT,CASSLPGQGDEKLFF,TRBJ1-4,TRBV28,TRBD1,few
TGTGCCAGCAGCTTAGTAGGGGCAGAGACCCAGTACTTC,CASSLVGAETQYF,TRBJ2-5,TRBV7-9,.,.
TGTGCCTGGAGTCGTTCCTACGAGCAGTACTTC,CAWSRSYEQYF,TRBJ2-7,TRBV30,.,.
TGTGCCAGCAGCCAGCCCGGAGGCTACGAGCAGTACTTC,CASSQPGGYEQYF,TRBJ2-7,TRBV4-2,.,.
TGTGCCAGCAGCTTGGAGGGGCAAGAGACCCAGTACTTC,CASSLEGQETQYF,TRBJ2-5,TRBV5-4,.,.
TGTGCCGGGAGCGGGCGGGCCCTAGGCGGGGAGCTGTTTTTT,CAGSGRALGGELFF,TRBJ2-2,TRBV30,.,.
TGTGCCAGCAATTCTAAGGGTGGCTACACCTTC,CASNSKGGYTF,TRBJ1-2,TRBV6-5,.,.
TGTGCCAGCACTCAGCCCCAGCATTTT,CASTQPQHF,TRBJ1-5,TRBV6-1,.,once
TGTGCCAGCTCTCAGGACAGGGTGACCCCAAATCAGCCCCAGCATTTT,CASSQDRVTPNQPQHF,TRBJ1-5,TRBV18,TRBD1,.
TGTGCCAGCAGTGACGCCGGGACAGGGCTCTACGAGCAGTACTTC,CASSDAGTGLYEQYF,TRBJ2-7,TRBV2,TRBD1,.
TGTGCCAGCTCACCACCGATCGAAGTATCTGAAGCTTTCTTT,CASSPPIEVSEAFF,TRBJ1-1,TRBV18,.,once
TGCGCCAGCAGCCATGAAGACACCCACTACGAGCAGTACTTC,CASSHEDTHYEQYF,TRBJ2-7,TRBV4-1,.,.
TGTGCCAGCAGGGTCGGGACTGTCTCTGGAAACACCATATATTTT,CASRVGTVSGNTIYF,TRBJ1-3,TRBV6-1,.,.
TGCAGCGTTGGCGGACGGAGTGCCGGCAATGAGCAGTTCTTC,CSVGGRSAGNEQFF,TRBJ2-1,TRBV29-1,.,few